This T cell receptor (beta chain) was recorded in a study of OX40 agonist ivuxolimab in advanced cancers. Using immunoSEQ multiplex PCR, the repertoire was profiled, and TCRdb retains in-frame clones only, with some absent. Of some 22,000 clones listed, about 87% were seen once; the top ten hold around 15%. Trimming at V came to 2 bases and at J to 6 bases, leaving 5 bases not matched to a gene. The CDR3 spans 14 residues. CDR1 and CDR2 from the germline V gene are SGHRS and YFSETQ. The specimen comprised CD4+ or CD8+ T cells sorted from blood, sampled in a trial of the OX40 agonist ivuxolimab. The chain carries TRBV5-1 and TRBJ1-5; 7 nucleotides agree with TRBD1. This sequence was found in an adult with an advanced solid tumor such as melanoma, head and neck, liver or kidney cancer. DNA of the CDR3: TGCGCCAGCAGCTTCGGACAGGACGGTCAGCCCCAGCATTTT. This translates into CASSFGQDGQPQHF.